This TCR beta chain appears in the sequencing data of a study of shared clonotypes between healthy human individuals. Whole-study results and caveats: Though the depth was large, rarefaction showed that sorted-subset sequencing was incomplete.

Naive CD8 cells comprised CD45RO-negative, CCR7-positively selected cells, excluding terminally differentiated effector memory CD45RA+ cells. As regards this clone: Antigen unknown.

Produced via immunoSEQ multiplex PCR; TCRdb's table is partial and in-frame only. The sample lists about 820,000 clones; about 92% were seen once. Germline-derived CDR1 and CDR2 are MDHEN and SYDVKM. The CDR3 runs 14 residues. The V gene end was trimmed by 7 bases and the J gene end by 9 bases; junction bases not matched to a gene: 12. The sequence was obtained from a young man in good health. The chain employs TRBV28 and TRBJ2-1; 7 bases line up with TRBD2. The sequenced material came from naive CD8+ T cells sorted from blood. The CDR3 here is CASNGRRWGGEQFF. The DNA of the CDR3 is TGTGCCAGCAACGGGAGGCGGTGGGGGGGTGAGCAGTTCTTC.